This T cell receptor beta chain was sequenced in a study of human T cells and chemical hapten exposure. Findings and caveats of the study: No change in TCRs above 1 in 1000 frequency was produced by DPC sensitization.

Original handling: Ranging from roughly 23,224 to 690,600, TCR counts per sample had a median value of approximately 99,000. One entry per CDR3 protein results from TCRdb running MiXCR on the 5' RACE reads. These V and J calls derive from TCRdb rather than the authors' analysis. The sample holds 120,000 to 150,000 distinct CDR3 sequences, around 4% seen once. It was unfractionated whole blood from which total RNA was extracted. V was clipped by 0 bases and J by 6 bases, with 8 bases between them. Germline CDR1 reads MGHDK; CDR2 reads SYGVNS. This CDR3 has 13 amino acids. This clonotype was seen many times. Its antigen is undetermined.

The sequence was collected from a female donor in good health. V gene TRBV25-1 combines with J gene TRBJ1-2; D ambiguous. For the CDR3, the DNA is TGTGCCAGCAGTGAATACTTCGGGGATGGCTACACCTTC. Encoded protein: CASSEYFGDGYTF.